The 5 T cell receptor beta chains given below trace back to one sample, sequenced in a study of T cell repertoires in cytomegalovirus infection. One entry per CDR3 protein results from TCRdb running MiXCR on the reads. The sample yields 200,000 to 300,000 distinct CDR3 sequences, roughly 13% seen once. Input material: PBMCs. The receptors come from a human donor in good health (CMV status not recorded). Some clones in this sample may be carry-over from other donors' samples.

Many counts were recorded for this clonotype. The genes are TRBV7-9 and TRBJ2-6; D gene unclear. Trimming pared 1 base from V and 2 bases from J, leaving 18 bases between. Per the germline V gene, CDR1 is SEHNR and CDR2 is FQNEAQ (reference sequence). The CDR3 totals 19 residues. The CDR3 nucleotides are TGTGCCAGCAGCTTAGGACGGGCACCCTCCCTGACTGGGGCCAACGTCCTGACTTTC. This sequence encodes CASSLGRAPSLTGANVLTF.

This clonotype was observed a handful of times. The V and J genes are TRBV6-2 or TRBV6-3 and TRBJ1-5, with D unresolved. CDR1 and CDR2 (germline): MNHEY, SVGEGT. This CDR3 is built from 14 residues. V lost 5 bases and J lost 10, with 18 bases in between. CDR3 loop: CASSEETGRAPQHF. The DNA for the CDR3 is TGTGCCAGCAGTGAGGAAACGGGAAGGGCACCCCAGCATTTT.

This clonotype showed up just a few times. The rearrangement uses TRBV7-6 and TRBJ2-1, with TRBD2 as a possible D gene (7 bases). The CDR3 loop spans 16 amino acids. With 1 base removed from V and 9 bases from J, the gap between germline ends came to 19 bases. CDR1 is SGHVS and CDR2 is FNYEAQ in the germline V gene. CDR3 in DNA: TGTGCCAGCAGCTTAGGGGGGGGGCGGGATCGCGCTGAGCAGTTCTTC. Amino acids: CASSLGGGRDRAEQFF.

This clonotype has at least ten counts. The chain links TRBV12-3 or TRBV12-4 to TRBJ2-3; 8 bases match TRBD1. The CDR3 runs 14 residues. V shed 5 bases, J shed 2 bases, and the junction held 3 bases outside the gene matches. The CDR3 here is CASSPGQVTDTQYF. The CDR3 DNA reads TGTGCCAGCAGTCCGGGACAGGTCACAGATACGCAGTATTTT.

The chain links TRBV20-1 to TRBJ1-1; 10 bases map to TRBD1. Trimming cost V 4 bases and J 4 bases; bases outside gene matches: 3. Germline V gene data show CDR1 as DFQATT and CDR2 as SNEGSKA (reference sequence). The CDR3 loop spans 13 amino acids. CDR3 loop: CSAMTGGITEAFF. The CDR3 coding sequence is TGCAGTGCTATGACAGGGGGCATCACTGAAGCTTTCTTT.